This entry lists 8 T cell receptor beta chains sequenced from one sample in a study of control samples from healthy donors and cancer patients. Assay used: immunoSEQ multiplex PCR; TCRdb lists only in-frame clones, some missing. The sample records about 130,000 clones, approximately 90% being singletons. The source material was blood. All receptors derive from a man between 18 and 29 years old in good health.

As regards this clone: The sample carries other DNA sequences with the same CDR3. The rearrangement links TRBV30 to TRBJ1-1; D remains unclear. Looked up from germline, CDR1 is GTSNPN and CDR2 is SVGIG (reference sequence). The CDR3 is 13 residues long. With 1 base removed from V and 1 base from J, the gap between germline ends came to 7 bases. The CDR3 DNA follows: TGTGCCTGGAGTGGGCAGACGAACACTGAAGCTTTCTTT. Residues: CAWSGQTNTEAFF.

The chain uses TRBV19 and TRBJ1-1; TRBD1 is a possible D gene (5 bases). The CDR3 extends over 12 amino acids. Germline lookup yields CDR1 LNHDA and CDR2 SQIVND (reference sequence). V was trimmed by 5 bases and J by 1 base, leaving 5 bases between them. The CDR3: CASSQGNTEAFF. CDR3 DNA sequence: TGTGCCAGTAGTCAGGGGAACACTGAAGCTTTCTTT.

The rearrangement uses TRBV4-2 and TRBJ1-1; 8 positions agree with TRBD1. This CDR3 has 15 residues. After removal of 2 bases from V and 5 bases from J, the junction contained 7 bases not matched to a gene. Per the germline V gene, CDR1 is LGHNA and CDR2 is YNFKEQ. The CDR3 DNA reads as TGTGCCAGCAGCCAACCGGACAGGGCAGGGACTGAAGCTTTCTTT. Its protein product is CASSQPDRAGTEAFF.

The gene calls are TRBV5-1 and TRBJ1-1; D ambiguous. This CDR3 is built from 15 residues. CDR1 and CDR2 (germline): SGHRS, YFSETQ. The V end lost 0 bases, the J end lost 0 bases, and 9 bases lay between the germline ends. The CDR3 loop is CASSLGSQLNTEAFF. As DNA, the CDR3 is TGCGCCAGCAGCTTGGGGTCCCAGCTGAACACTGAAGCTTTCTTT.

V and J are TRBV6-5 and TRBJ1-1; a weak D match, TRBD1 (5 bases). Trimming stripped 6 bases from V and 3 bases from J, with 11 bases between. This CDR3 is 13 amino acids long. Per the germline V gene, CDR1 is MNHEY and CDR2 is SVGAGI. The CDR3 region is CASSTTGYTEAFF. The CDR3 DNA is TGTGCCAGCAGCACCACAGGATACACTGAAGCTTTCTTT.

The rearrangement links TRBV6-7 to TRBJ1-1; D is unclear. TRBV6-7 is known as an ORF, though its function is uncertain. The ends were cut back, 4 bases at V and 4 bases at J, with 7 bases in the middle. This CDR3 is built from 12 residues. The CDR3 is CASSSGGTEAFF. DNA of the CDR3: TGTGCCAGCAGTTCAGGAGGCACTGAAGCTTTCTTT.

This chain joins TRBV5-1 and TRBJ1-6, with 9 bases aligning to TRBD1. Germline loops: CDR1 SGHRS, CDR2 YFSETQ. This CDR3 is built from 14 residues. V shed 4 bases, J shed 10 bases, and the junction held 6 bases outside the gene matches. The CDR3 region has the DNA TGCGCCAGCAGCCTATGGACAGGGGACTCACCCCTCCACTTT. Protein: CASSLWTGDSPLHF.

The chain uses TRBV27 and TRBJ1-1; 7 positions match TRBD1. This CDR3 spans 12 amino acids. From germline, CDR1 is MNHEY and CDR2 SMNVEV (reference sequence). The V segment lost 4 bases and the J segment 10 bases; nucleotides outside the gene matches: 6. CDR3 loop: CASSSQTGRAFF. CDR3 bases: TGTGCCAGCAGTTCCCAGACAGGGAGAGCTTTCTTT.